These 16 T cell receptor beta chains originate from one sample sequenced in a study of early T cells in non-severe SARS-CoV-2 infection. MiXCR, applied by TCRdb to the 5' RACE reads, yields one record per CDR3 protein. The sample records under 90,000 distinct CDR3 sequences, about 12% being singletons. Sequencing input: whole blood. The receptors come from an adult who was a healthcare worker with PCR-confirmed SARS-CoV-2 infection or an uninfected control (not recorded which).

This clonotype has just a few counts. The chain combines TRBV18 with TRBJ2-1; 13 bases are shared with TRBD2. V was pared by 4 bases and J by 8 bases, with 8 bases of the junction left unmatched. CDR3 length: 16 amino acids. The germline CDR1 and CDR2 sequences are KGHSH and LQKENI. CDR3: CASSHTSGRAVDEQFF. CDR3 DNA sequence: TGTGCCAGCTCACACACTAGCGGGAGGGCCGTAGATGAGCAGTTCTTC.

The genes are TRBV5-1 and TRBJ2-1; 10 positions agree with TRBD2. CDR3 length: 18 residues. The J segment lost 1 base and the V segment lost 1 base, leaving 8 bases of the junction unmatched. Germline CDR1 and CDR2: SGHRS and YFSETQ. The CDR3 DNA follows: TGCGCCAGCAGCTTGACACCTAGCGGGGGAGGTTCCTACAATGAGCAGTTCTTC. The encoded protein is CASSLTPSGGGSYNEQFF.

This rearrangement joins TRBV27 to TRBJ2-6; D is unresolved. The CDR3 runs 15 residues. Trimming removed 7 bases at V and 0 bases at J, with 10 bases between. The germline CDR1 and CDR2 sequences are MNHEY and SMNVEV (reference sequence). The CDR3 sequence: CASTLFGSGANVLTF. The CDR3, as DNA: TGTGCCAGCACCCTGTTTGGCTCTGGGGCCAACGTCCTGACTTTC.

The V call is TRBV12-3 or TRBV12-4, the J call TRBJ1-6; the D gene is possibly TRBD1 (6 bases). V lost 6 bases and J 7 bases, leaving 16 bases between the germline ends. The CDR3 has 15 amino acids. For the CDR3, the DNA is TGTGCCAGCAGCCTTGAAGGGGGGGGAAATTCACCCCTCCACTTT. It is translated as CASSLEGGGNSPLHF.

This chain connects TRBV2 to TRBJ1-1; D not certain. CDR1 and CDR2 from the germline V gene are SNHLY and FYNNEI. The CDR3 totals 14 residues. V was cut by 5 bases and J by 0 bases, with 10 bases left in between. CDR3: CASSLREVNTEAFF. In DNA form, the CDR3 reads TGTGCCAGCAGTCTCCGGGAGGTGAACACTGAAGCTTTCTTT.

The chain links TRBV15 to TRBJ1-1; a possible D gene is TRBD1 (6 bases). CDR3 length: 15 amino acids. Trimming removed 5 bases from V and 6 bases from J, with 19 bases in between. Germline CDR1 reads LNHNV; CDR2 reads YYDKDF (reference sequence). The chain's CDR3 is CATSFPPAGEAEAFF. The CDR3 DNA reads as TGTGCCACCAGCTTCCCCCCTGCAGGGGAGGCTGAAGCTTTCTTT.

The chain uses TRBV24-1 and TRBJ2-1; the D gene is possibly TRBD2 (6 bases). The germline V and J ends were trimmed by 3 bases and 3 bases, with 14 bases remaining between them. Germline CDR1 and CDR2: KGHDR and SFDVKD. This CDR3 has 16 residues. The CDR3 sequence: CATSDPRGGHYNEQFF. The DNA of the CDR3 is TGTGCCACCAGTGATCCCCGGGGAGGACACTACAATGAGCAGTTCTTC.

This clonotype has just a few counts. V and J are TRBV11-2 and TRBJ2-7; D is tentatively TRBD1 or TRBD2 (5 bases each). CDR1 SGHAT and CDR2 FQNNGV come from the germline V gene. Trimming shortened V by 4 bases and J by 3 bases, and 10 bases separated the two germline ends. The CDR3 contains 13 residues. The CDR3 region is CASSSQGRYEQYF. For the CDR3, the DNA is TGTGCCAGCAGCTCTCAGGGACGCTACGAGCAGTACTTC.

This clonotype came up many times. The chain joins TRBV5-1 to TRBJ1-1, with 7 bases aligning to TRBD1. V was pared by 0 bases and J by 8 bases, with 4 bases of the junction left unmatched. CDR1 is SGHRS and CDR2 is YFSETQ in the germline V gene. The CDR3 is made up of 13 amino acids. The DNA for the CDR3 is TGCGCCAGCAGCTTGGTAGGGACAGTCGAAGCTTTCTTT. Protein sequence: CASSLVGTVEAFF.

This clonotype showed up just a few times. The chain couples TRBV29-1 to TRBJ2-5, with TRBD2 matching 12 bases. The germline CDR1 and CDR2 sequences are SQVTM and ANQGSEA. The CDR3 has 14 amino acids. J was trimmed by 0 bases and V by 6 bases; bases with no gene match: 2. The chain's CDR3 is CSVLAGGDQETQYF. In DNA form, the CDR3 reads TGCAGCGTGCTAGCGGGAGGGGACCAAGAGACCCAGTACTTC.

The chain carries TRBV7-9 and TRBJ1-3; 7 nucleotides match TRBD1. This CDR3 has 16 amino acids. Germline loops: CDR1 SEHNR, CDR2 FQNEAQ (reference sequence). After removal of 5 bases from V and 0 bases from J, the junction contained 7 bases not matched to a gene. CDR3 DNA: TGTGCCAGCAGCCCGACGACAGGGATCTCTGGAAACACCATATATTTT. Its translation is CASSPTTGISGNTIYF.

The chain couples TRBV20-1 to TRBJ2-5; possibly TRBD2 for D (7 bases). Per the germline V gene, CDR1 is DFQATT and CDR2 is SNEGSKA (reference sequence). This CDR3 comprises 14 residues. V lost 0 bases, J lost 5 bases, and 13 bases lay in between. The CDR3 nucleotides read TGCAGTGCTAGAGATCGCGGGGGCCGGGAGACCCAGTACTTC. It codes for CSARDRGGRETQYF.

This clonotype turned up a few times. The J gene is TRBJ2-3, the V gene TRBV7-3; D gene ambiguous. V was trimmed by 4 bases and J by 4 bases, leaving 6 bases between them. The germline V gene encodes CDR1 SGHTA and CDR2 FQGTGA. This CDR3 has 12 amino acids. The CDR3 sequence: CASSSDPDTQYF. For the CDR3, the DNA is TGTGCCAGCAGCTCCGACCCAGATACGCAGTATTTT.

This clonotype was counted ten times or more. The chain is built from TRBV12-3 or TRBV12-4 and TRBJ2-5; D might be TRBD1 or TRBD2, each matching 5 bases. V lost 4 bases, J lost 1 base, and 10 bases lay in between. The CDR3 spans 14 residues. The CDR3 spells CASSSGRTQETQYF. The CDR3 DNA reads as TGTGCCAGCAGTTCGGGACGGACCCAAGAGACCCAGTACTTC.

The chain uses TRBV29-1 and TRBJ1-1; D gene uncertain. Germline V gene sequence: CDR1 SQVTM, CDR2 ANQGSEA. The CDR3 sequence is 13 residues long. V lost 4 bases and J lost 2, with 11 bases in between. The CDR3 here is CSVVDARNTEAFF. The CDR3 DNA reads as TGCAGCGTTGTAGACGCGAGAAACACTGAAGCTTTCTTT. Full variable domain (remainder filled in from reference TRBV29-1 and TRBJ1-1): SAVISQKPSRDICQRGTSLTIQCQVDSQVTMMFWYRQQPGQSLTLIATANQGSEATYESGFVIDKFPISRPNLTFSTLTVSNMSPEDSSIYLCSVVDARNTEAFFGQGTRLTVV.

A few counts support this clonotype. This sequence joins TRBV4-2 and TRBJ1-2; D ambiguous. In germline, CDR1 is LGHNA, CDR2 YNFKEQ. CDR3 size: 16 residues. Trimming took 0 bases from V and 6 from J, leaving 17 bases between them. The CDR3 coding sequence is TGTGCCAGCAGCCAAGATGGGCCCATGACTGGGGATGGCTACACCTTC. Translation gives CASSQDGPMTGDGYTF.